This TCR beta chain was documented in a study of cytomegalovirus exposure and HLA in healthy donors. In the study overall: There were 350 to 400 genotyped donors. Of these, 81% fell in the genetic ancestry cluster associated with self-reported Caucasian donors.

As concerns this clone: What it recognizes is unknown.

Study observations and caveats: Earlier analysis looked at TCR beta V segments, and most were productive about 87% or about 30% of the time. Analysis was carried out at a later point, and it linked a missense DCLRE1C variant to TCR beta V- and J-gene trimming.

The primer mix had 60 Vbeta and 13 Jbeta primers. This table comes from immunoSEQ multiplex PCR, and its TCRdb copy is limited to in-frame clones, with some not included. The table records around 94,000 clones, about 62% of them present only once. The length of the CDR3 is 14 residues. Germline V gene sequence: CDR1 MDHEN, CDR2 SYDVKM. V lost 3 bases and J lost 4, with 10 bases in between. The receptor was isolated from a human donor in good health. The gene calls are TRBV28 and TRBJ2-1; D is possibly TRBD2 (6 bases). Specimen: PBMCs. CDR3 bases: TGTGCCAGCAGTTTTCGCGGGGTATACAATGAGCAGTTCTTC. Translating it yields CASSFRGVYNEQFF.